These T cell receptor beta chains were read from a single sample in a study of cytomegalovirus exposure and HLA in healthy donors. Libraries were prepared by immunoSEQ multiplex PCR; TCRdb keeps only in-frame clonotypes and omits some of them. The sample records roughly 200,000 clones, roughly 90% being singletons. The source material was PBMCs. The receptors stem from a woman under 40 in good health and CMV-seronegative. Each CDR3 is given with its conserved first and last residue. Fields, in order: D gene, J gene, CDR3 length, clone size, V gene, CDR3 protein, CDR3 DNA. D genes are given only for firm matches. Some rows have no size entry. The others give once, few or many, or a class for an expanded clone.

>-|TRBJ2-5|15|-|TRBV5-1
CASRAAGTPEETQYF
TGCGCCAGCAGGGCGGCGGGAACCCCGGAAGAGACCCAGTACTTC
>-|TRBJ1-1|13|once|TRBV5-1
CASRDTLNTEAFF
TGCGCCAGCAGAGACACGTTGAACACTGAAGCTTTCTTT
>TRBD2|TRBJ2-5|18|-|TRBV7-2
CASSLRQAGLAGVETQYF
TGTGCCAGCAGCTTAAGGCAGGCTGGGCTAGCGGGAGTCGAGACCCAGTACTTC
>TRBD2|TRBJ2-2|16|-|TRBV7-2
CASSPRGGRGTGELFF
TGTGCCAGCAGCCCTCGGGGCGGGAGAGGGACCGGGGAGCTGTTTTTT
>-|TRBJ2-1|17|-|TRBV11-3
CASSVDSSLSSYNEQFF
TGTGCCAGCAGCGTGGACAGTTCTTTAAGCTCCTACAATGAGCAGTTCTTC
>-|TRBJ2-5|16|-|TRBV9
CASSASPHASQETQYF
TGTGCCAGCAGCGCCTCCCCACACGCAAGCCAAGAGACCCAGTACTTC
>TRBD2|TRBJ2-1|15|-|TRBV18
CASSPIIAGEGEQFF
TGTGCCAGCTCACCAATAATAGCGGGAGAGGGGGAGCAGTTCTTC
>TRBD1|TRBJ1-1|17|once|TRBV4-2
CASSQDPMGNYAGGAFF
TGTGCCAGCAGCCAAGACCCCATGGGGAATTACGCAGGGGGAGCTTTCTTT
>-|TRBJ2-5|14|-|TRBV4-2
CASSQRGREETQYF
TGTGCCAGCAGCCAAAGGGGGAGGGAAGAGACCCAGTACTTC
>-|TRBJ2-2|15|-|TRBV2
CASSELRAQTGELFF
TGTGCCAGCAGTGAACTCAGGGCACAAACCGGGGAGCTGTTTTTT
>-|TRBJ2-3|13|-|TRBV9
CASSVGERDTQYF
TGTGCCAGCAGCGTAGGGGAGAGAGATACGCAGTATTTT
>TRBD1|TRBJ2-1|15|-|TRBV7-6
CASSLGVQGASEQFF
TGTGCCAGCAGCTTAGGTGTCCAGGGGGCAAGTGAGCAGTTCTTC
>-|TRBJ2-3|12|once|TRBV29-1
CSVEQDSDTQYF
TGCAGCGTTGAACAGGATTCCGATACGCAGTATTTT
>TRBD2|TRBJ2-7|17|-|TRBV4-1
CASSQGAGRGVDYEQYF
TGCGCCAGCAGCCAAGGAGCAGGGAGGGGCGTAGACTACGAGCAGTACTTC
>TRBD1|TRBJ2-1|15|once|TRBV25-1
CASSGYRGSYNEQFF
TGTGCCAGCAGTGGTTACAGGGGGTCCTACAATGAGCAGTTCTTC
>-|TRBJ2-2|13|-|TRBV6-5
CASQPPGTGELFF
TGTGCCAGCCAACCGCCCGGCACCGGGGAGCTGTTTTTT
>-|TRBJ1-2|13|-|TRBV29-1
CSVGGVVERGYTF
TGCAGCGTCGGCGGGGTGGTGGAGAGGGGCTACACCTTC
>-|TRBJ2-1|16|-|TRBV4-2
CASSQDLEGGGNEQFF
TGTGCCAGCAGCCAAGATCTGGAGGGAGGAGGCAATGAGCAGTTCTTC
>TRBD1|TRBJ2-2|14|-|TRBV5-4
CASSSYRGTGELFF
TGTGCCAGCAGCTCCTACAGGGGCACCGGGGAGCTGTTTTTT
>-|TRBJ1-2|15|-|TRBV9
CASSGGGPANYGYTF
TGTGCCAGCAGCGGAGGGGGTCCCGCCAACTATGGCTACACCTTC
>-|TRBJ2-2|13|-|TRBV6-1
CASSRRVSGELFF
TGTGCCAGCAGCCGGAGGGTGAGCGGGGAGCTGTTTTTT
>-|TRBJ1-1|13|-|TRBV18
CASWRTANTEAFF
TGTGCCAGTTGGAGGACAGCGAACACTGAAGCTTTCTTT
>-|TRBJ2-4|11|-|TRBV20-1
CSAPGGRIQYF
TGCAGTGCCCCAGGGGGGCGCATTCAGTACTTC
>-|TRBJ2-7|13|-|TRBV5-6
CASARGTPYEQYF
TGTGCCAGCGCCAGGGGCACCCCCTACGAGCAGTACTTC
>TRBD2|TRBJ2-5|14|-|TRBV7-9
CASSFSGGAETQYF
TGTGCCAGCAGCTTTAGCGGGGGCGCGGAGACCCAGTACTTC
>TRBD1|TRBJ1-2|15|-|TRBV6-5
CASSYRHRGDYGYTF
TGTGCCAGCAGTTACCGGCACAGGGGCGACTATGGCTACACCTTC
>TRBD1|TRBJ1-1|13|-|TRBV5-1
CASSLGQGLEAFF
TGCGCCAGCAGCTTAGGACAGGGACTTGAAGCTTTCTTT
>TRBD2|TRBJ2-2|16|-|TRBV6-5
CASSSSGLDLVGELFF
TGTGCCAGCAGTTCCTCGGGACTAGATTTGGTCGGGGAGCTGTTTTTT
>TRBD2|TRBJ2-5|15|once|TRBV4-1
CASSQGLAGGGAQYF
TGCGCCAGCAGCCAGGGACTAGCGGGAGGAGGGGCCCAGTACTTC
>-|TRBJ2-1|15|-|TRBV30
CAWSVISGSYNEQFF
TGTGCCTGGAGTGTAATTAGCGGATCCTACAATGAGCAGTTCTTC
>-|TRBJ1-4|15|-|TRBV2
CASSARKGQWEKLFF
TGTGCCAGCAGTGCCCGCAAGGGGCAGTGGGAAAAACTGTTTTTT
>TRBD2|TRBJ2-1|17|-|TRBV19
CASSIDPLAGYYNEQFF
TGTGCCAGTAGTATAGATCCCCTAGCGGGGTATTACAATGAGCAGTTCTTC
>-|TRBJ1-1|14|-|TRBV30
CAWSVSSPNTEAFF
TGTGCCTGGAGTGTGAGTTCACCGAACACTGAAGCTTTCTTT
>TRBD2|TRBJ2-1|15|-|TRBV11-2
CASSQSWDYPNEQFF
TGTGCCAGCAGCCAAAGTTGGGACTATCCTAATGAGCAGTTCTTC
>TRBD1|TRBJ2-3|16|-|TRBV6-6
CASRLRTGGYSDTQYF
TGTGCCAGCAGACTCCGGACAGGGGGCTATTCAGATACGCAGTATTTT
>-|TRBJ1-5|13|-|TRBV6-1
CASSDGHDQPQHF
TGTGCCAGCAGTGATGGGCATGATCAGCCCCAGCATTTT
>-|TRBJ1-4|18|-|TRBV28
CASSPGGSWIGTNEKLFF
TGTGCCAGCAGTCCGGGGGGTAGTTGGATAGGAACTAATGAAAAACTGTTTTTT